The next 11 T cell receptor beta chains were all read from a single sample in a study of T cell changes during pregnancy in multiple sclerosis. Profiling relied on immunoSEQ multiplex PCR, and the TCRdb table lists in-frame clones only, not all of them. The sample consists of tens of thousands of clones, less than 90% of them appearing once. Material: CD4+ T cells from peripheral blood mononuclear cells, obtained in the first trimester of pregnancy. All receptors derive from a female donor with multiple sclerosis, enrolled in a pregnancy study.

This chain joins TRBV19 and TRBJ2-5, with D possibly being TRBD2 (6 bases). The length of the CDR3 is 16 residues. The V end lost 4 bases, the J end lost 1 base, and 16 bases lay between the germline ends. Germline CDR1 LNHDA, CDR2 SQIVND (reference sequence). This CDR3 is CASSTLGAGSQETQYF. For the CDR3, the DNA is TGTGCCAGTAGTACCCTCGGGGCGGGGAGCCAAGAGACCCAGTACTTC. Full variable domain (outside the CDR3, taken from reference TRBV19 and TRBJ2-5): DGGITQSPKYLFRKEGQNVTLSCEQNLNHDAMYWYRQDPGQGLRLIYYSQIVNDFQKGDIAEGYSVSREKKESFPLTVTSAQKNPTAFYLCASSTLGAGSQETQYFGPGTRLLVL.

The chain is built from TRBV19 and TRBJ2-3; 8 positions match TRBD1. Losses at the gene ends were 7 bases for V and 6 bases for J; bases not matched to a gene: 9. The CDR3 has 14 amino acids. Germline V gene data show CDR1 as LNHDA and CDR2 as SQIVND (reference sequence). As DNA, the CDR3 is TGTGCCAGTATTGACAGGGGACCGGGGGATACGCAGTATTTT. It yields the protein CASIDRGPGDTQYF.

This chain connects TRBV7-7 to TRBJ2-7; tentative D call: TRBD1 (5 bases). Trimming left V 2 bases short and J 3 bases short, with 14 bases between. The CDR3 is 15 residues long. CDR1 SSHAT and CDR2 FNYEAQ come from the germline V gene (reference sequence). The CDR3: CASSLQGSFLYEQYF. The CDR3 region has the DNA TGTGCCAGCAGCTTACAGGGTAGTTTCCTCTACGAGCAGTACTTC.

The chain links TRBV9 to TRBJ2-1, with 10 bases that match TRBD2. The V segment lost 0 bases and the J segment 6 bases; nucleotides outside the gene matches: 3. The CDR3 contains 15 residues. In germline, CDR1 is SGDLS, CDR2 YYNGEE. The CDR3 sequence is CASSVVLAGVNEQFF. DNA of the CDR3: TGTGCCAGCAGCGTAGTCCTAGCGGGAGTCAATGAGCAGTTCTTC.

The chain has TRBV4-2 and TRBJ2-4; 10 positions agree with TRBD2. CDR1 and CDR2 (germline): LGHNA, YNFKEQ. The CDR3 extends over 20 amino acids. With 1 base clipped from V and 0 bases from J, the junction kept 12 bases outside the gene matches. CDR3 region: CASSQVTEREGILAKNIQYF. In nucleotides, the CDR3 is TGTGCCAGCAGCCAAGTTACGGAGCGGGAGGGAATTCTAGCCAAAAACATTCAGTACTTC.

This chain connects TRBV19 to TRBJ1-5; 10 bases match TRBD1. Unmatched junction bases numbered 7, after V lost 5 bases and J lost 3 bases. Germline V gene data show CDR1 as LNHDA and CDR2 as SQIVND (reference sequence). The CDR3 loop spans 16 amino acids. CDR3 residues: CASSLRGQGINQPQHF. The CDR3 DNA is TGTGCCAGTAGTCTCCGGGGACAGGGGATCAATCAGCCCCAGCATTTT.

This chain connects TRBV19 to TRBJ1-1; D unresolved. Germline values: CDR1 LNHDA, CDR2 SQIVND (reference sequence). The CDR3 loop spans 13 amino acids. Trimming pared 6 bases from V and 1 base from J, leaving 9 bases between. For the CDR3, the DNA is TGTGCCAGTAGGGTTCGGGAGAACACTGAAGCTTTCTTT. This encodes CASRVRENTEAFF.

The CDR3 loop reads CASSDPASGTYNEQFF. The CDR3 nucleotides are TGCGCCAGCAGCGACCCAGCTAGCGGAACCTACAATGAGCAGTTCTTC. J is TRBJ2-1 and V is TRBV4-1; 7 bases fit TRBD2. Losses at the gene ends were 5 bases for V and 2 bases for J; bases not matched to a gene: 9. This CDR3 has 16 residues. Germline loops: CDR1 MGHRA, CDR2 YSYEKL.

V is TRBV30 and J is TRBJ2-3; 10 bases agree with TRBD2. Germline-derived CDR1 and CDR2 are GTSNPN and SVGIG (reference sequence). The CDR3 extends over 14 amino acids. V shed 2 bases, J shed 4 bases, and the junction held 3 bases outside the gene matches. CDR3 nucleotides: TGTGCCTGGAGTCGGACTAGCGGCTCAGATACGCAGTATTTT. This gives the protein CAWSRTSGSDTQYF.

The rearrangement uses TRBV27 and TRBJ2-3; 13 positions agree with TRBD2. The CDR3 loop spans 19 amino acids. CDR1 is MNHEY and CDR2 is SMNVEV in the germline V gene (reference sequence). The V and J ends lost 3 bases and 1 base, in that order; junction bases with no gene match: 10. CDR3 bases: TGTGCCAGCAGTTTTGGTGGACTAGCGGGAGCTCTGGGCACAGATACGCAGTATTTT. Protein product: CASSFGGLAGALGTDTQYF.

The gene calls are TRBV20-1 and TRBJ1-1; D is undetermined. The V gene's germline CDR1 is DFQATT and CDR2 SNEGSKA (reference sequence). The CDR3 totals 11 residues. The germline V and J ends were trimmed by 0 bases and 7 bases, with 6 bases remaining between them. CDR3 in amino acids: CSAREGVEAFF. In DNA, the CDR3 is TGCAGTGCTAGAGAAGGAGTTGAAGCTTTCTTT.